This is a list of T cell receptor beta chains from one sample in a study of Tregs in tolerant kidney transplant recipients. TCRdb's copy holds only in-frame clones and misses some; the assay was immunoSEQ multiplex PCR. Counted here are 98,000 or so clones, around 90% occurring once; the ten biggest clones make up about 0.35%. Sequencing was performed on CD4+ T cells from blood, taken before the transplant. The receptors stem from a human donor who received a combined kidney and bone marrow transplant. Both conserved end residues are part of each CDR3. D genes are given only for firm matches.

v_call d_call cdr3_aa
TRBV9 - CASSVGPLNSGYNEQFF
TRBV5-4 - CASSPQGNEKLFF
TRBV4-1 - CASSQGSQGGQYF
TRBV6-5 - CASSYSPTYEQYF
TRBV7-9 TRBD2 CASSPWWTSGGISTDTQYF
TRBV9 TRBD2 CASIPAPAGESTDTQYF
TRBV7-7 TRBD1 CASSQGQGPQYF
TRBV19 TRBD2 CASQTTSGSSSSYNEQFF
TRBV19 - CASTQGPWETQYF
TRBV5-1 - CASSLSSGNTEAFF
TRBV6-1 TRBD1 CASSRGQGNYGYTF
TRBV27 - CATSGWGVGGYEQYF
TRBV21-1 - CASSKDGGSYEQYF
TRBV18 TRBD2 CASSTSTSGSADTQYF
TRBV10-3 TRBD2 CAISESTSGRSTDTQYF
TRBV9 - CASSVAVNYGYTF
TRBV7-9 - CAPVRLARPGELFF
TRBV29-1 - CSAEDSYYEKLFF
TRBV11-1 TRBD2 CASSLSRLAGGPGTGELFF
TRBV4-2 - CASSQDGGGGAGGYTF
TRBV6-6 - CASREGSGTQYF
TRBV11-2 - CASRRWTEAFF
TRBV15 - CATSREGRDTQYF
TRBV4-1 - CASSRLTAGTYDTQYF
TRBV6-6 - CASTGKGDRPQHF
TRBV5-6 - CASSPGGGAYEQYF
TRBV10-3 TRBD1 CAISETDRAEQFF
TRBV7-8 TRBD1 CASSGPGQGYEQYF
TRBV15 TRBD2 CATSGTSGRALTDTQYF
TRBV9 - CASSPLAGAGNTIYF
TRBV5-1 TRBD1 CASSTGQGTDTQYF
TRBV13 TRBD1 CASSGMDRGGTGELFF